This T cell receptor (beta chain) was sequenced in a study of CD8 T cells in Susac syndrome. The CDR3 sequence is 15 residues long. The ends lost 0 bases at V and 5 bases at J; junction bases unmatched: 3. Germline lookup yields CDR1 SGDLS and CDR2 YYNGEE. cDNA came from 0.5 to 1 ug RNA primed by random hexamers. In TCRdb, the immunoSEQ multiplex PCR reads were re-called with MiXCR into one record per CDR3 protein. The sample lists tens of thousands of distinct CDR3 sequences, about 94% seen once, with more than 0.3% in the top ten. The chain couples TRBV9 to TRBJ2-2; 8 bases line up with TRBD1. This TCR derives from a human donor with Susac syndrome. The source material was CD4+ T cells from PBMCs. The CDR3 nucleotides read TGTGCCAGCAGCGTAGTGAGACAGGGGACCGGGGAGCTGTTTTTT. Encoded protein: CASSVVRQGTGELFF.